These T cell receptor beta chains were read from a single sample in a study of cytomegalovirus exposure and HLA in healthy donors. The method was immunoSEQ multiplex PCR; TCRdb's version includes in-frame clones alone and lacks a portion of them. The sample has around 100,000 clones, roughly 78% seen once. The sequenced sample was PBMCs. All receptors come from a male donor in good health and CMV-seropositive. Both conserved end residues are part of each CDR3. The order of the fields is V gene, CDR3 length, J gene, clone size, D gene, CDR3 DNA, CDR3 protein. D genes are given only for firm matches. Size tells how often a clone was seen (once, few, many) or the class of an expanded clone, and some rows leave it out.

>TRBV13|16|TRBJ2-3|few|TRBD2
TGTGCCAGCAGCTTAAAACTAGCGGGCCTCACAGATACGCAGTATTTT
CASSLKLAGLTDTQYF
>TRBV29-1|15|TRBJ2-2|-|TRBD1
TGCAGCGTTGAAGATCCCCAGGGGGTTACCGGGGAGCTGTTTTTT
CSVEDPQGVTGELFF
>TRBV6-1|15|TRBJ1-6|-|-
TGTGCCAGCAAGGACGGGAGCTCCTATAATTCACCCCTCCACTTT
CASKDGSSYNSPLHF
>TRBV9|13|TRBJ2-1|-|-
TGTGCCAGCAGCGTGTACAGAGAGAGTGAGCAGTTCTTC
CASSVYRESEQFF
>TRBV11-3|13|TRBJ1-1|-|-
TGTGCCAGCAGCACCACCCGAGGGACTGAAGCTTTCTTT
CASSTTRGTEAFF
>TRBV6-5|15|TRBJ2-7|-|-
TGTGCCAGCAGTTACTCGGGCGGGATCACCTACGAGCAGTACTTC
CASSYSGGITYEQYF
>TRBV5-5|15|TRBJ2-7|-|-
TGTGCCAGCAGCTTGGCGATAGGCCAGCGCTACGAGCAGTACTTC
CASSLAIGQRYEQYF
>TRBV5-1|13|TRBJ2-7|-|-
TGCGCCAGCAGCTTGGGCACCAACAACGAGCAGTACTTC
CASSLGTNNEQYF
>TRBV10-3|15|TRBJ2-7|-|TRBD1
TGTGCCATCAGTGCGTTGGGACAGGCTGACTACGAGCAGTACTTC
CAISALGQADYEQYF
>TRBV25-1|12|TRBJ1-6|-|-
TGTGCCAGCAAACGAGGGAATTCACCCCTCCACTTT
CASKRGNSPLHF
>TRBV2|14|TRBJ2-7|-|TRBD2
TGTGCCACTTTAACTAGCGGGCAAACCTACGAGCAGTACTTC
CATLTSGQTYEQYF
>TRBV29-1|14|TRBJ1-5|-|-
TGCAGCGTTGGGGAGGGGGGGCAAGGACAGCCCCAGCATTTT
CSVGEGGQGQPQHF
>TRBV19|18|TRBJ2-3|-|TRBD2
TGTGCCAGTAGTACCCACTCGCTAGCGGGGGGTTTTACAGATACGCAGTATTTT
CASSTHSLAGGFTDTQYF
>TRBV7-8|17|TRBJ2-5|-|TRBD2
TGTGCCAGCAGCTTTCTGGGGGGGTTCGGGGAGGTGGGGACCCAGTACTTC
CASSFLGGFGEVGTQYF
>TRBV30|13|TRBJ2-3|-|-
TGTGCCTGGAGTCCCACGAGCTCAGATACGCAGTATTTT
CAWSPTSSDTQYF
>TRBV27|12|TRBJ2-4|-|-
TGTGCCAGCAGGACAGGTCAGAACATTCAGTACTTC
CASRTGQNIQYF
>TRBV5-1|16|TRBJ1-4|once|-
TGCGCCAGCAGCTTTCAGGGTGGGATTACTAATGAAAAACTGTTTTTT
CASSFQGGITNEKLFF
>TRBV7-2|17|TRBJ2-7|-|TRBD2
TGTGCCAGCAGCTTAGATCCTAGGCTAGCGGGGGGCCACGAGCAGTACTTC
CASSLDPRLAGGHEQYF
>TRBV7-9|17|TRBJ2-6|-|TRBD2
TGTGCCAGCAGCTTAGCGACTAGCGGGAGTGGGGCCAACGTCCTGACTTTC
CASSLATSGSGANVLTF
>TRBV28|15|TRBJ2-5|once|-
TGTGCCAGCACCCTTATACCTTCGGGGGTAGAGACCCAGTACTTC
CASTLIPSGVETQYF
>TRBV4-2|19|TRBJ2-1|-|TRBD2
TGTGCCAGCAGCCAAGCCGGGACTAGCGGGAGGGCCGGGGGTAATGAGCAGTTCTTC
CASSQAGTSGRAGGNEQFF
>TRBV18|15|TRBJ1-4|-|TRBD1
TGTGCCAGCTCACCACAACAGGGGAGTAATGAAAAACTGTTTTTT
CASSPQQGSNEKLFF
>TRBV28|18|TRBJ1-5|-|TRBD1
TGTGCCAGCAACGTTATCATCCGGGACAGAAGCTTTAATCAGCCCCAGCATTTT
CASNVIIRDRSFNQPQHF
>TRBV2|13|TRBJ1-1|once|-
TGTGCCAGCAGTGAAAATACGGGCACTGAAGCTTTCTTT
CASSENTGTEAFF
>TRBV5-4|16|TRBJ2-7|-|TRBD2
TGTGCCAGCAGCTTGGTCACCGGGACTATGTCCTACGAGCAGTACTTC
CASSLVTGTMSYEQYF
>TRBV29-1|15|TRBJ2-6|few|-
TGCAGCGTTGATTCGTCCCCCTCTGGGGCCAACGTCCTGACTTTC
CSVDSSPSGANVLTF
>TRBV6-1|14|TRBJ1-4|few|-
TGTGCCAGCAGTGACAGGGGCCTTAATGAAAAACTGTTTTTT
CASSDRGLNEKLFF
>TRBV9|14|TRBJ1-1|-|-
TGTGCCAGCAGCCCGCCCGGGGAGAACACTGAAGCTTTCTTT
CASSPPGENTEAFF
>TRBV30|14|TRBJ2-5|-|-
TGTGCCTGGAGTGTGGCCAGGGCGGGGGAGACCCAGTACTTC
CAWSVARAGETQYF
>TRBV5-1|15|TRBJ1-2|-|-
TGCGCCAGCAGCCCTGGACATCAAGGCGGCTATGGCTACACCTTC
CASSPGHQGGYGYTF
>TRBV2|15|TRBJ2-2|-|-
TGTGCCAGCAGTGGACAGGAGGTTGGAACCGGGGAGCTGTTTTTT
CASSGQEVGTGELFF
>TRBV30|18|TRBJ1-4|-|TRBD1
TGTGCCTGGAGTGTACCGTACGGGACAGGAGACATTAATGAAAAACTGTTTTTT
CAWSVPYGTGDINEKLFF
>TRBV7-6|14|TRBJ2-5|-|-
TGTGCCAGCAGCTTAGGAGGGAGTGGCGAGACCCAGTACTTC
CASSLGGSGETQYF
>TRBV14|18|TRBJ1-1|-|-
TGTGCCAGCAGCCAAGCCCCAAGAAGTCGGGGAGCGAACACTGAAGCTTTCTTT
CASSQAPRSRGANTEAFF